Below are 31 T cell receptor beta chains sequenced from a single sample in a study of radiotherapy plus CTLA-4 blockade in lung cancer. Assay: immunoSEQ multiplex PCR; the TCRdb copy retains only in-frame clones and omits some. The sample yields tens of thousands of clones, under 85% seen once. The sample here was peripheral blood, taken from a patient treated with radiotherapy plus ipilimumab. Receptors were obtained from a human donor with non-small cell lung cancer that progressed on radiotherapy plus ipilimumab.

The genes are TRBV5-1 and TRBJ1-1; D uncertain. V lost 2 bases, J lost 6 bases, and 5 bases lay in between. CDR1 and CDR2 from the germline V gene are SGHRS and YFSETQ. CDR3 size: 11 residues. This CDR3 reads CASSFPAEAFF. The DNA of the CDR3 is TGCGCCAGCAGCTTCCCGGCTGAAGCTTTCTTT.

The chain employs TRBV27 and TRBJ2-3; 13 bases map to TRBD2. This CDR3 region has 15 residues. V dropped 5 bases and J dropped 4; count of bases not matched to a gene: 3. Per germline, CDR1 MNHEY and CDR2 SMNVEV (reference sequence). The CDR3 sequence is CASSPGLAGSDTQYF. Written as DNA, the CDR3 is TGTGCCAGCAGTCCGGGACTAGCGGGATCAGATACGCAGTATTTT.

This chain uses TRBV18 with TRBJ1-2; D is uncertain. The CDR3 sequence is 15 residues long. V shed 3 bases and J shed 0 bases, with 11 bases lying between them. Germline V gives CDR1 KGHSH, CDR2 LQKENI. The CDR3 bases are TGTGCCAGCTCACCCCAGCGAGGAGCTAACTATGGCTACACCTTC. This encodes CASSPQRGANYGYTF.

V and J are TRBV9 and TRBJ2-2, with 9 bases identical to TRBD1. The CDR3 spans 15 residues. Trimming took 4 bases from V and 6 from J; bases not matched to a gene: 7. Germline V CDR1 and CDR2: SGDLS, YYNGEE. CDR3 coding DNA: TGTGCCAGCAGCCTCACAGGGGGCCTACCCGGGGAGCTGTTTTTT. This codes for CASSLTGGLPGELFF.

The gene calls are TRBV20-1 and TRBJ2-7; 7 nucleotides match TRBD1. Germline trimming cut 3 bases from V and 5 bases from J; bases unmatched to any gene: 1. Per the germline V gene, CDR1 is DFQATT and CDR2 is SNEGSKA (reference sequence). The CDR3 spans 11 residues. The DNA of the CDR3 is TGCAGTGCTAGCGGGACAGACGAGCAGTACTTC. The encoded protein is CSASGTDEQYF.

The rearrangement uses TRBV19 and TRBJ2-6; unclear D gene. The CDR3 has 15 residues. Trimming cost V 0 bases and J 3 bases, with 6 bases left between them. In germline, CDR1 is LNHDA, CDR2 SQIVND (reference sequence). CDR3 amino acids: CASSIDILGANVLTF. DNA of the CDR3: TGTGCCAGTAGTATAGACATTCTTGGGGCCAACGTCCTGACTTTC.

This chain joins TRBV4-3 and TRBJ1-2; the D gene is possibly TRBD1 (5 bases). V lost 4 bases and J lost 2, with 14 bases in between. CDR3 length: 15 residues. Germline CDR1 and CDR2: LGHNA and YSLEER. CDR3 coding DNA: TGCGCCAGCAGCCTAGGCATTGGGGGAAACTATGGCTACACCTTC. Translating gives CASSLGIGGNYGYTF.

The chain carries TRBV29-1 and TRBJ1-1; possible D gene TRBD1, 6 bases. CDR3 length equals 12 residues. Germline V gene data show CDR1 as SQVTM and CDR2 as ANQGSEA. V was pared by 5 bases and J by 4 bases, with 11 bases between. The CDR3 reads CSVHGGGTEAFF. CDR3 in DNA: TGCAGCGTTCATGGGGGCGGCACTGAAGCTTTCTTT.

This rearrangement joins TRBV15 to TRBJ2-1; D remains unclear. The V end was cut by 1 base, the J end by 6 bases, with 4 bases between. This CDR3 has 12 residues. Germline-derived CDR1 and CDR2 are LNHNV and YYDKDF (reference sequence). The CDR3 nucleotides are TGTGCCACCAGCAGAGGGGGCAATGAGCAGTTCTTC. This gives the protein CATSRGGNEQFF.

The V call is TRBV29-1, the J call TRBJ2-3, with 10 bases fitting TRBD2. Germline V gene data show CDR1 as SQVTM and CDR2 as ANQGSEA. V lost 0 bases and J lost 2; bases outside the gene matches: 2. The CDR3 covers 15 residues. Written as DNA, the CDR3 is TGCAGCGTTGAAGAACTAGCGGGGCCCACAGATACGCAGTATTTT. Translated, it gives CSVEELAGPTDTQYF.

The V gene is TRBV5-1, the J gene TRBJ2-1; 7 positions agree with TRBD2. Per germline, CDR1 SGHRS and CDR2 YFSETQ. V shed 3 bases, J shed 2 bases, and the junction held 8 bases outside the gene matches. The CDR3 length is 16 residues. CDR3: CASSSGLGPAYNEQFF. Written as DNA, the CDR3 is TGCGCCAGCAGCTCAGGACTAGGCCCGGCCTACAATGAGCAGTTCTTC.

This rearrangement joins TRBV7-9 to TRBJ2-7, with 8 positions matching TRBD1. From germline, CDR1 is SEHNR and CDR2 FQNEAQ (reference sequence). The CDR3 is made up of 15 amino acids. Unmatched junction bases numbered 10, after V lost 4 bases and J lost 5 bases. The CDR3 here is CASSWITGDRHEQYF. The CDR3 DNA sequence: TGTGCCAGCAGCTGGATAACAGGGGACAGGCACGAGCAGTACTTC.

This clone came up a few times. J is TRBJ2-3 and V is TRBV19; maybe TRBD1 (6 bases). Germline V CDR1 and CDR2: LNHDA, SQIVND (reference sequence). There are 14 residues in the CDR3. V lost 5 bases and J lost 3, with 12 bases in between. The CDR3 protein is CASSPGQGTDTQYF. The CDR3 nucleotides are TGTGCCAGTAGTCCCGGGCAGGGGACAGATACGCAGTATTTT.

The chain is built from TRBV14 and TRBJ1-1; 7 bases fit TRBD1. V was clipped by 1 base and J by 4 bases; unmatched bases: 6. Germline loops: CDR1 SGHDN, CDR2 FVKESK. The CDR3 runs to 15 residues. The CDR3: CASSQGGQSATEAFF. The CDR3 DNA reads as TGTGCCAGCAGCCAAGGGGGACAGTCTGCCACTGAAGCTTTCTTT.

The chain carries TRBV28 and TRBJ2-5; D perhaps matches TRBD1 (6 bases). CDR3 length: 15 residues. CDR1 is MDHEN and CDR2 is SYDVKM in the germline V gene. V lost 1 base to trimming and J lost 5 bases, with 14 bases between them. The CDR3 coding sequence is TGTGCCAGCAGTTTATTGGGCAGTCAGGGGGAGACCCAGTACTTC. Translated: CASSLLGSQGETQYF.

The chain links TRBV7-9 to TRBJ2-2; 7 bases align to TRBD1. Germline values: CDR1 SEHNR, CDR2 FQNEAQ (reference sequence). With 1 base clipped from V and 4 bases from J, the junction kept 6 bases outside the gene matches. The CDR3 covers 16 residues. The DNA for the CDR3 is TGTGCCAGCAGCTTAGGGACAGGCATGAGCACCGGGGAGCTGTTTTTT. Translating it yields CASSLGTGMSTGELFF.

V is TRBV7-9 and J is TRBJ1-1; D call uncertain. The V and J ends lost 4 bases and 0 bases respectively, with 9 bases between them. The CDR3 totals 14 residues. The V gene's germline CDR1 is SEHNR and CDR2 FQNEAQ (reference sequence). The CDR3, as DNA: TGTGCCAGCAGCTATAGTGGGATGAACACTGAAGCTTTCTTT. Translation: CASSYSGMNTEAFF.

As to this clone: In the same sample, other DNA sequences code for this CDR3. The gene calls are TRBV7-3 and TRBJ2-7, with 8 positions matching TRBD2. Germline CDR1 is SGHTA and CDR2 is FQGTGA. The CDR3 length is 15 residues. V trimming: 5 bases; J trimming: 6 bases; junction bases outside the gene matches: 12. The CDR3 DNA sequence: TGTGCCAGCAGCCCCCGCCGAGCGGGAGTTTCCGAGCAGTACTTC. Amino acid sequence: CASSPRRAGVSEQYF.

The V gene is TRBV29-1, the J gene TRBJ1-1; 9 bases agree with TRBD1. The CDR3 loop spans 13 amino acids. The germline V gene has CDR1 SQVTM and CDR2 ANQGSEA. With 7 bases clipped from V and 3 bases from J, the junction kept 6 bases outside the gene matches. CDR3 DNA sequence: TGCAGCGCTCTCACAGGGGGCCACACTGAAGCTTTCTTT. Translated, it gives CSALTGGHTEAFF.

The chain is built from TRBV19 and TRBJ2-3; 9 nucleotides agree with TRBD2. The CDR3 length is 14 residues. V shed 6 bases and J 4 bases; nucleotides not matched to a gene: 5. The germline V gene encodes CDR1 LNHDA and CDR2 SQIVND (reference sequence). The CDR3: CASRLAGSPDTQYF. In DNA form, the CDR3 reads TGTGCCAGTAGGCTAGCGGGATCGCCAGATACGCAGTATTTT. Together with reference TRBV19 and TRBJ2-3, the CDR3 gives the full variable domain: DGGITQSPKYLFRKEGQNVTLSCEQNLNHDAMYWYRQDPGQGLRLIYYSQIVNDFQKGDIAEGYSVSREKKESFPLTVTSAQKNPTAFYLCASRLAGSPDTQYFGPGTRLTVL.

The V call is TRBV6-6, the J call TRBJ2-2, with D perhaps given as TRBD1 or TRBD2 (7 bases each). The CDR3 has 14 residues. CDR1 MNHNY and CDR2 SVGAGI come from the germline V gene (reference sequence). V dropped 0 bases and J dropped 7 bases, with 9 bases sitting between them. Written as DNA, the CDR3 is TGTGCCAGCAGTTACTCCAGGGGGGGCGGGGAGCTGTTTTTT. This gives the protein CASSYSRGGGELFF.

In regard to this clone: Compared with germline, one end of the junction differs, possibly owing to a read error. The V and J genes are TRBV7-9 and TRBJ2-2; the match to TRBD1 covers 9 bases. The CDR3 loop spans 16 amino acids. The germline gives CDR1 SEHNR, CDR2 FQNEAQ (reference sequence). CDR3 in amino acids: CVSSFSGQGLTGELFF. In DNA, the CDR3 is TGTGTCAGCAGCTTCTCGGGACAGGGCTTGACCGGGGAGCTGTTTTTT.

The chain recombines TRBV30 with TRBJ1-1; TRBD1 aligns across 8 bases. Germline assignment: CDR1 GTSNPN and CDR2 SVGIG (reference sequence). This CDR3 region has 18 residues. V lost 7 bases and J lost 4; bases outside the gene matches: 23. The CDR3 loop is CASSDQPRRQGRVTEAFF. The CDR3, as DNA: TGTGCCTCATCCGATCAGCCACGTAGACAGGGGAGAGTCACTGAAGCTTTCTTT.

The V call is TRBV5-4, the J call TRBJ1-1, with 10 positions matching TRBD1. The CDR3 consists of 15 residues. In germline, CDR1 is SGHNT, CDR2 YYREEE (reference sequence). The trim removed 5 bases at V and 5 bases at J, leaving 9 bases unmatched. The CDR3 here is CASSTPGTGVTEAFF. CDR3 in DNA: TGTGCCAGCAGTACACCCGGGACAGGGGTGACTGAAGCTTTCTTT.

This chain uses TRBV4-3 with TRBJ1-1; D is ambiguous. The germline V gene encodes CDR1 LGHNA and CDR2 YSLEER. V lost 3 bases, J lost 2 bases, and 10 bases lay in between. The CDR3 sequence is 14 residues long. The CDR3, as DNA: TGCGCCAGCAGCCACGAGAGGGAAAACACTGAAGCTTTCTTT. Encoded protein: CASSHERENTEAFF.

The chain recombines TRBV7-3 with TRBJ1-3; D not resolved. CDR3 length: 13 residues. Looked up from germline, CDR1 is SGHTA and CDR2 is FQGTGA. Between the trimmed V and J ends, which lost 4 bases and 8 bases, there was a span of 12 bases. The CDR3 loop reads CASSSSAGDTIYF. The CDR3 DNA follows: TGTGCCAGCAGCTCATCCGCGGGAGACACCATATATTTT. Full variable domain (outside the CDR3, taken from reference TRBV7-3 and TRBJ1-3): GAGVSQTPSNKVTEKGKYVELRCDPISGHTALYWYRQSLGQGPEFLIYFQGTGAADDSGLPNDRFFAVRPEGSVSTLKIQRTERGDSAVYLCASSSSAGDTIYFGEGSWLTVV.

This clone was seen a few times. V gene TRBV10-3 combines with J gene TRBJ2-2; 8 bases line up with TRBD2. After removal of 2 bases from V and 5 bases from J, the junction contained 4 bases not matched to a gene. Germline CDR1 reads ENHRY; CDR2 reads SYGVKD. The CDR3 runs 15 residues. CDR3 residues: CAISERGGGTGELFF. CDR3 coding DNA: TGTGCCATCAGTGAGCGGGGCGGGGGGACCGGGGAGCTGTTTTTT.

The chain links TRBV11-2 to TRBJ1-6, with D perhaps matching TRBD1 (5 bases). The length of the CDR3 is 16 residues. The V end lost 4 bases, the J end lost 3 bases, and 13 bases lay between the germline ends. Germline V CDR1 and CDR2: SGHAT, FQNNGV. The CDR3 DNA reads TGTGCCAGCAGCTCTAGACAGACTGTCTATAATTCACCCCTCCACTTT. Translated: CASSSRQTVYNSPLHF.

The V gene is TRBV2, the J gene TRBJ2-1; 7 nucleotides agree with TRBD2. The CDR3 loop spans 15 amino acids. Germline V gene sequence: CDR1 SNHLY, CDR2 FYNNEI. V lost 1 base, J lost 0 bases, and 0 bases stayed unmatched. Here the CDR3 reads CASSEGGSSYNEQFF. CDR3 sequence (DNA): TGTGCCAGCAGTGAAGGCGGGAGCTCCTACAATGAGCAGTTCTTC.

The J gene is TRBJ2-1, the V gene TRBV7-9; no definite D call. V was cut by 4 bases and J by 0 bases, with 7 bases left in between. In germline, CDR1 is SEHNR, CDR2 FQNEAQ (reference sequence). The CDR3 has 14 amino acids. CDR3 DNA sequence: TGTGCCAGCAGCTACCACAGCTCCTACAATGAGCAGTTCTTC. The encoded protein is CASSYHSSYNEQFF.

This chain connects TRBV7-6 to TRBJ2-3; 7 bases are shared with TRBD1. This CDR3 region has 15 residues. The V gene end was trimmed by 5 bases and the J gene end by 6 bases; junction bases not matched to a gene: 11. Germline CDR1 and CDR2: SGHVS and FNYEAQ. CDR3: CASSQGVMGSDTQYF. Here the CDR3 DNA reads TGTGCCAGCAGCCAGGGGGTAATGGGATCGGATACGCAGTATTTT.